This T cell receptor (beta chain) originates from a study of CD8+CD57+ T cells in acquired aplastic anemia. Looked up from germline, CDR1 is SNHLY and CDR2 is FYNNEI. Trimming took 6 bases from V and 3 from J, leaving 18 bases between them. This CDR3 spans 15 amino acids. Flow cytometry had shown expanded CD8+CD57+ cells in the patients chosen for sequencing. At the time of blood sampling, patients had not yet received any therapy. Using genomic DNA as the template, TCR beta VDJ and CDR3 profiling was carried out. TCRdb reanalysed the reads using MiXCR and keeps one entry per CDR3 protein. The sample carries approximately 300,000 distinct CDR3 sequences, around three fifths recorded once.

The receptor comes from a human donor with aplastic anemia. Sequenced input: sorted CD4+, CD8+, or CD8+CD57+ T cells (not recorded which) from PBMCs. This rearrangement joins TRBV2 to TRBJ2-7; D tentatively reads TRBD1 or TRBD2 (5 bases each). CDR3 in amino acids: CASRGSVSGHYEQYF. CDR3 DNA: TGTGCCAGCAGAGGAAGCGTGAGCGGACACTACGAGCAGTACTTC.